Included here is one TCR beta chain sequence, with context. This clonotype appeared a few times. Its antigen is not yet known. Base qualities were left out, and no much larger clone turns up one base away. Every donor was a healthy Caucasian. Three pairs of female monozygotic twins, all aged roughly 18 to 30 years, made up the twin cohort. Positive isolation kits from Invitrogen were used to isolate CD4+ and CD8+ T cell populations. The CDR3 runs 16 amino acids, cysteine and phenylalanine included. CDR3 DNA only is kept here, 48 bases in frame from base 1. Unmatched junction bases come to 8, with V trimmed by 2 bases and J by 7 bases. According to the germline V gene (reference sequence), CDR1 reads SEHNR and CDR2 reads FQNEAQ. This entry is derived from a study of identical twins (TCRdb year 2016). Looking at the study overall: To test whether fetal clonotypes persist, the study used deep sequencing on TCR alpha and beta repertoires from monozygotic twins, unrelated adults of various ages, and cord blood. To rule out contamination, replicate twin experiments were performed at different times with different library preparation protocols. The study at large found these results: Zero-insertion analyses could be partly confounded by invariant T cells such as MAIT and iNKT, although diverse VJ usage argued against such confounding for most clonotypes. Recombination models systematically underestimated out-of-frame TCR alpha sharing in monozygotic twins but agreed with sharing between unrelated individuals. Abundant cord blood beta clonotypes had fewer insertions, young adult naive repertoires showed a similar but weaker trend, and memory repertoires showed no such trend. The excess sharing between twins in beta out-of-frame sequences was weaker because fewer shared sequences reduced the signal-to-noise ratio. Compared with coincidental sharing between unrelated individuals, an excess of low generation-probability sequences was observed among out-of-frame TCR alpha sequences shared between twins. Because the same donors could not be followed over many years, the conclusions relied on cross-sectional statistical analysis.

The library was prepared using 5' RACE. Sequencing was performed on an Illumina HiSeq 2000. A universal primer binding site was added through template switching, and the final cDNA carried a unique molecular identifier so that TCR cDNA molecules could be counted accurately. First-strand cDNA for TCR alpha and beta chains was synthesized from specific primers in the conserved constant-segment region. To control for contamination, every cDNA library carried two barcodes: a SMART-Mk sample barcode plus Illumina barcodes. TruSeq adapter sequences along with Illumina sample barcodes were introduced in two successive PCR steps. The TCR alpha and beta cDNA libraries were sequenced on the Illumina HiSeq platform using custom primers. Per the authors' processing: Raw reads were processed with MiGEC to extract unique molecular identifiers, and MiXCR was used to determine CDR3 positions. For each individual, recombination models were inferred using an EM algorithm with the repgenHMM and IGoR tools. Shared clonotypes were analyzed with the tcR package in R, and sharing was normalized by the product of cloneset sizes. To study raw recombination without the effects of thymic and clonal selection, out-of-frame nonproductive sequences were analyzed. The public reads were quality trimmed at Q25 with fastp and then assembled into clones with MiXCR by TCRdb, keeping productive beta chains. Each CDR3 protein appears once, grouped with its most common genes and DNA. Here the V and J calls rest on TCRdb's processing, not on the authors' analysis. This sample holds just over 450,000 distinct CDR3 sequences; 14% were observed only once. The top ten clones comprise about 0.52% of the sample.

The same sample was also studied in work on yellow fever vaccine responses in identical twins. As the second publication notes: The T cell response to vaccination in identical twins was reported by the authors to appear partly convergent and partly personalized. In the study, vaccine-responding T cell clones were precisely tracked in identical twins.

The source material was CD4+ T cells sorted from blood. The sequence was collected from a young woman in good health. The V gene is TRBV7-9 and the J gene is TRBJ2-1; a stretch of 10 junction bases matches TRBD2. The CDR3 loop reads CASSLRGVAGGNEQFF. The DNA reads TGTGCCAGCAGCTTACGTGGGGTAGCGGGAGGTAATGAGCAGTTCTTC.